The source of this T cell receptor beta chain is a study of T-cell memory formation after mild COVID-19. Study background: TCR clustering was largely donor specific. Notes on the study in general: CD4/CD8 balance held among clones contracting day 15 to 85, and later expanders leaned CD4+. The authors did not confirm SARS-CoV-2 specificity of second-wave clones peaking day 37.

As for this clonotype: Its matching antigen is unknown.

TCRdb recomputed calls from the 5' RACE reads with MiXCR, one row per CDR3 protein. This table holds about 350,000 distinct CDR3 sequences, 12% to 15% found once. The CDR3 length is 13 residues. The V gene's germline CDR1 is SGHAT and CDR2 FQNNGV. V was shortened by 5 bases and J by 6 bases, with 11 bases between the two germline ends. J is TRBJ2-1 and V is TRBV11-2; the D gene is possibly TRBD2 (5 bases). The sample was PBMCs or a T cell subset sorted from them (not recorded which). This clonotype was obtained from a man younger than 35 who had mild COVID-19 (a few samples of this study predate the infection). Cell type and time point are not known. CDR3 region: CASSGVSGNEQFF. CDR3 sequence (DNA): TGTGCCAGCAGCGGGGTGAGCGGCAATGAGCAGTTCTTC.